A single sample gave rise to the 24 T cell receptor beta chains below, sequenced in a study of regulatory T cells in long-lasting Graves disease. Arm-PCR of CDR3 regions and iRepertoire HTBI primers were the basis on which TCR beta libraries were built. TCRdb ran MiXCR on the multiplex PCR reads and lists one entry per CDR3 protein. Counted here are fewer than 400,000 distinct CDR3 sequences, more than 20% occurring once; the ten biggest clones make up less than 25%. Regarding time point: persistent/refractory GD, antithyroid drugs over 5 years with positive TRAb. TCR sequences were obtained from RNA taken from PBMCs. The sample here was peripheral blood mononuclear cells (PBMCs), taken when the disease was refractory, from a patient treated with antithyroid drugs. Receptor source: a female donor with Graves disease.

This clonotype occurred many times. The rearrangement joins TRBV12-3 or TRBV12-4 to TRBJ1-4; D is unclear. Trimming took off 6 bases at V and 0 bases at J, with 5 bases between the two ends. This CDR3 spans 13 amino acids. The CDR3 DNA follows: TGTGCCAGCAGGACTGCAACTAATGAAAAACTGTTTTTT. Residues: CASRTATNEKLFF.

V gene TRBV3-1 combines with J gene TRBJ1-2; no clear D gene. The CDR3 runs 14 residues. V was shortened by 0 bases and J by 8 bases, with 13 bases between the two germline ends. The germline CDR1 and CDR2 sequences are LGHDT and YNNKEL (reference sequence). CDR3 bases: TGTGCCAGCAGCCAAGACCGACGGCTTGCGGGCTACACCTTC. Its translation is CASSQDRRLAGYTF.

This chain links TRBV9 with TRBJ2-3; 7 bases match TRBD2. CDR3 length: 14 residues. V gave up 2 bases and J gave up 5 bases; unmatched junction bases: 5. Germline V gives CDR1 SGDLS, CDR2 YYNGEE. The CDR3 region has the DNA TGTGCCAGCAGCGTCGGACTAGTACTAGATACGCAGTATTTT. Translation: CASSVGLVLDTQYF.

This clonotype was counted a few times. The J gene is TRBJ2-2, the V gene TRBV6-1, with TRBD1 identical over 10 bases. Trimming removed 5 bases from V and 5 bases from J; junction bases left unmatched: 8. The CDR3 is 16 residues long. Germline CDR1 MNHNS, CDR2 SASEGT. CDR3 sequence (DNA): TGTGCCAGCAGTCCTTTCGACAGGGGGCGAACCGGGGAGCTGTTTTTT. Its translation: CASSPFDRGRTGELFF.

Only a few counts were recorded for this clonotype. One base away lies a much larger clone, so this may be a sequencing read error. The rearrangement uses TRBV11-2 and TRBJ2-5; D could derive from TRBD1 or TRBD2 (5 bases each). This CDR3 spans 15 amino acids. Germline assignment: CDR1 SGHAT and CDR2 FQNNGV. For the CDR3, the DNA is TGTGCCAGCAGCCGGGGCGCCTTCGACGGGGAGACCCAGCACTTC. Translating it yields CASSRGAFDGETQHF.

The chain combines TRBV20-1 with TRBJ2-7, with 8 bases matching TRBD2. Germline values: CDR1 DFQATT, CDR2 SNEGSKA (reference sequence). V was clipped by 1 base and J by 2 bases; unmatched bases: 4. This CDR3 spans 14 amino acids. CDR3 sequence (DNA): TGCAGTGCTAGAGCGGGAGGGCCGCCCTACGAGCAGTACTTC. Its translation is CSARAGGPPYEQYF.

In nucleotides, the CDR3 is TGTGCCAGCAGCCAAAGTAGGTTTGAGCAGTTCTTC. Protein product: CASSQSRFEQFF. The J gene is TRBJ2-1, the V gene TRBV11-2; D is undetermined. The V end lost 5 bases, the J end lost 9 bases, and 11 bases lay between the germline ends. CDR3 size: 12 residues. Germline V gene lookup returns CDR1 SGHAT and CDR2 FQNNGV.

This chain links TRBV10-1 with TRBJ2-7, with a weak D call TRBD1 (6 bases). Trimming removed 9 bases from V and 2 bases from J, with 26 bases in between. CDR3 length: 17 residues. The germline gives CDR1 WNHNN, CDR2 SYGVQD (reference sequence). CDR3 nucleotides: TGCGCCAGAGACTACCACATGCAGGGGCCATGGGCCTACGAGCAGTACTTC. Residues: CARDYHMQGPWAYEQYF.

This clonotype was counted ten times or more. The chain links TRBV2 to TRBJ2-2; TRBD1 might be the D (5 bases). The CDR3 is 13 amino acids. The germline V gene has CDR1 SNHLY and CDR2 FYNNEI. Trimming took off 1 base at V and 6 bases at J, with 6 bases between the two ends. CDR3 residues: CASSEVRAGELFF. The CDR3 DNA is TGTGCCAGCAGTGAAGTCAGGGCCGGGGAGCTGTTTTTT.

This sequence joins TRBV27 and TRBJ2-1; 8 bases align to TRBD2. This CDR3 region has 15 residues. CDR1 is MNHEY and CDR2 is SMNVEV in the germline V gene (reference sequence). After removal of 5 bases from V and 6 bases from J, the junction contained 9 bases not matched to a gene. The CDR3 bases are TGTGCCAGCAGTCCACCGGGACTAGTTAGCAATGAGCAGTTCTTC. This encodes CASSPPGLVSNEQFF.

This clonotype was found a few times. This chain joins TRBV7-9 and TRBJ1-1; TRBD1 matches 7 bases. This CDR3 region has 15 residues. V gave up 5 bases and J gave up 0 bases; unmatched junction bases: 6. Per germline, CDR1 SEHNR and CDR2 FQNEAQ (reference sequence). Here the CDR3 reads CASSPQGGVNTEAFF. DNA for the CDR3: TGTGCCAGCAGCCCCCAGGGGGGAGTGAACACTGAAGCTTTCTTT.

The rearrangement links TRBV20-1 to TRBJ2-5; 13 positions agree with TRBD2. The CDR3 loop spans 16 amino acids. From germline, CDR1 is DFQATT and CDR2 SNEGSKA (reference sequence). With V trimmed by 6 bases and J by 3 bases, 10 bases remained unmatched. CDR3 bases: TGCAGTGCCGAGAGACCGGGACTAGCGGGAAAAGAGACCCAGTACTTC. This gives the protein CSAERPGLAGKETQYF.

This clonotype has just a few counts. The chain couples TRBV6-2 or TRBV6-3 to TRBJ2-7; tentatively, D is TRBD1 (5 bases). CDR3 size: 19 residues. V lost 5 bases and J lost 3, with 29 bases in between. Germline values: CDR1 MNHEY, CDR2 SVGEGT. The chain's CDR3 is CASSTNAPLGAKDIYEQYF. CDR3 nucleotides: TGTGCCAGCAGTACCAACGCCCCCTTAGGGGCTAAGGATATCTACGAGCAGTACTTC.

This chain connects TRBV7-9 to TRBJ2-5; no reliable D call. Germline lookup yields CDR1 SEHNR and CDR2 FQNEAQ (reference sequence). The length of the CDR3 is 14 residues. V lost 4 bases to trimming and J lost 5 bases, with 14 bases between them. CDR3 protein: CASSWVRGEETQYF. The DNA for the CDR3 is TGTGCCAGCAGCTGGGTAAGAGGAGAGGAGACCCAGTACTTC.

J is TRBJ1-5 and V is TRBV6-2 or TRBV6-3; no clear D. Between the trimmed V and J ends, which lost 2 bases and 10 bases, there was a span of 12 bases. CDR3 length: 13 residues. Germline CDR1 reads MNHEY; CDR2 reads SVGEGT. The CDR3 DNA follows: TGTGCCAGCAGTTACGGGGAGTATGAACCCCAGCATTTT. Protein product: CASSYGEYEPQHF.

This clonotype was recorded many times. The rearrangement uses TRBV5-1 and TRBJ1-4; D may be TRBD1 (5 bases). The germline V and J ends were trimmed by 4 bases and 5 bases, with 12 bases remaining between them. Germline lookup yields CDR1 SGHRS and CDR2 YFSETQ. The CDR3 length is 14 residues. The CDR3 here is CASSRDGLNEKLFF. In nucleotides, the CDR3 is TGCGCCAGCAGCCGGGACGGGTTGAATGAAAAACTGTTTTTT.

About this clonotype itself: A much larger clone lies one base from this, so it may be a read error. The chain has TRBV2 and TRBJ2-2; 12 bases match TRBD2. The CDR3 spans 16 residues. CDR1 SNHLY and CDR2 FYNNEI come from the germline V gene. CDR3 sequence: CASSEGLAGVYWEPFF. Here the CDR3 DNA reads TGTGCCAGCAGTGAAGGACTAGCGGGAGTCTACTGGGAGCCGTTTTTT.

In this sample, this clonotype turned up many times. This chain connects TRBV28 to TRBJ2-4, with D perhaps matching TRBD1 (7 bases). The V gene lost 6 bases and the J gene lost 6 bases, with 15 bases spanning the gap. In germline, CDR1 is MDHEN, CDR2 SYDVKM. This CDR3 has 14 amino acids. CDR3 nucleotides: TGTGCCAGCAGCCCTCGACAGGGAGGAAACATTCAGTACTTC. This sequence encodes CASSPRQGGNIQYF.

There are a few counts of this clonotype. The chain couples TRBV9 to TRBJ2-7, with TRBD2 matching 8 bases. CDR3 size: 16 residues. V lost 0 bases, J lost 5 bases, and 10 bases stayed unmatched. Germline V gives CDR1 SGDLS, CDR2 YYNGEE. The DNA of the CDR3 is TGTGCCAGCAGCGTAGGACGTGGACTAGCTAGGAACGAGCAGTACTTC. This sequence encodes CASSVGRGLARNEQYF.

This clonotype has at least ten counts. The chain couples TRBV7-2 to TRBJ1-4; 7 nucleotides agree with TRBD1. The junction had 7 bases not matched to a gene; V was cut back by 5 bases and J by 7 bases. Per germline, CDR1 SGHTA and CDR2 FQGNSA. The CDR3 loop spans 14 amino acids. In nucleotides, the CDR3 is TGTGCCAGCAGCCCTAGGGGGCCCAGTGAAAAACTGTTTTTT. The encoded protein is CASSPRGPSEKLFF.

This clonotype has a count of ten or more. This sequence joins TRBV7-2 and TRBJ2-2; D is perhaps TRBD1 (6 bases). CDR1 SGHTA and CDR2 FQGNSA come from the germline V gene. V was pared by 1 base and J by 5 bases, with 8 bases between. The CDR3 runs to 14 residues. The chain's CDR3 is CASSLGGLTGELFF. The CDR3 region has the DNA TGTGCCAGCAGCTTAGGGGGGCTGACCGGGGAGCTGTTTTTT.

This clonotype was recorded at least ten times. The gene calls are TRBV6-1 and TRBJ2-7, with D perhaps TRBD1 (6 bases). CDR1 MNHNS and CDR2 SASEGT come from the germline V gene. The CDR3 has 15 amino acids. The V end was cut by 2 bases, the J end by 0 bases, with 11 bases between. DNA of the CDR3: TGTGCCAGCAGTGAAAGACAGGTCATCTCCTACGAGCAGTACTTC. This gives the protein CASSERQVISYEQYF.

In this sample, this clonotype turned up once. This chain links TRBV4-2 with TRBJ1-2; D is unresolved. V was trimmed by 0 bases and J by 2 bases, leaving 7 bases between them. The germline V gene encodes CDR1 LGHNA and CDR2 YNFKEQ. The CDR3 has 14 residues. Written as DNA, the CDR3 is TGTGCCAGCAGCCAAGATCTCGGGAACTATGGCTACACCTTC. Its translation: CASSQDLGNYGYTF.

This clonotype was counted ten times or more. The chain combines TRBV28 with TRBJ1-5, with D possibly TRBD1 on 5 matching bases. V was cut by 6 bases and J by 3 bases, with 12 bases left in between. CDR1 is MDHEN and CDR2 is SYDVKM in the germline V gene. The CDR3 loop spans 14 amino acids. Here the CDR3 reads CASSNRGNNQPQHF. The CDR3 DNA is TGTGCCAGCAGCAATCGGGGGAACAATCAGCCCCAGCATTTT.